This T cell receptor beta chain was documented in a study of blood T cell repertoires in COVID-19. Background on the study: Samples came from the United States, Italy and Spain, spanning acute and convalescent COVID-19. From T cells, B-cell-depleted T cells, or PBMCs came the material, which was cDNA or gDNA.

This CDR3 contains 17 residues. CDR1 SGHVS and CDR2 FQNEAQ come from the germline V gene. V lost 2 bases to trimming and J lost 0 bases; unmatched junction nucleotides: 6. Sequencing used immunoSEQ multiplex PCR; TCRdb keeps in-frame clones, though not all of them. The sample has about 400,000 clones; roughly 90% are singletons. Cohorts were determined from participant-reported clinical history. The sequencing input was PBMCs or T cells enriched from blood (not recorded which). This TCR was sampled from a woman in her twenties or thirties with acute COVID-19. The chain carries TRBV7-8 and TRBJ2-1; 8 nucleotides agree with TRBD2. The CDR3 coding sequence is TGTGCCAGCAGCTTATTTGGCGGGGGGAGCTCCTACAATGAGCAGTTCTTC. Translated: CASSLFGGGSSYNEQFF.